This note documents a single T cell receptor beta chain sequence. The target antigen is unknown. These data come from a study of cytomegalovirus exposure and HLA in healthy donors. Regarding the study as a whole: In a later analysis, productive TCRs from donors in an Asian-associated ancestry cluster reportedly carried fewer N-insertions than the cohort mean. Confirmation in vitro established that a few CMV-associated chains were specific for CMV antigens. Earlier analysis yielded a pattern in which most TCR beta V segments were productive about 87% or about 30% of the time.

The germline gives CDR1 MDHEN, CDR2 SYDVKM. There are 15 residues in the CDR3. J gave up 4 bases and V 5 bases, and 5 bases lay outside the gene matches. A multiplex PCR was run with 60 Vbeta primers and 13 Jbeta primers. The table came from immunoSEQ multiplex PCR; TCRdb's copy has only in-frame clones and leaves some out. The top ten hold about 1.5% of the sample, which has about 130,000 clones, roughly 79% seen once. The receptor's source is a middle-aged woman in good health and CMV-seronegative. The rearrangement links TRBV28 to TRBJ2-6, with 7 positions matching TRBD1. Specimen: PBMCs. The CDR3 nucleotides read TGTGCCAGCAGTATACAGGGGAGCGGGGCCAACGTCCTGACTTTC. Translation: CASSIQGSGANVLTF.